This T cell receptor beta chain originates from a study of PD-1 blockade in classical Hodgkin lymphoma. This sample's time point: cycle 4 day 1 (C4D1), after five to seven weeks of nivolumab. Every one of the patients relapsed after autologous stem cell transplantation (brentuximab vedotin exposure was variable). Study-level points and caveats: TCR diversity at baseline was reported to be reduced in newly diagnosed patients relative to healthy donors.

Generated by immunoSEQ multiplex PCR, the TCRdb table keeps only in-frame clones and is missing some. The repertoire includes tens of thousands of clones, almost 85% of them detected once, and 18% sits in the top ten. With regard to this clone: What it binds is unknown.

The V gene's germline CDR1 is LNHDA and CDR2 SQIVND (reference sequence). Trimming cost V 5 bases and J 5 bases, with 11 bases left between them. The CDR3 covers 13 residues. V is TRBV19 and J is TRBJ2-3, with D hard to call. The sample in question was peripheral blood mononuclear cells (PBMCs), obtained before the fourth cycle of nivolumab. The receptor's source is a human donor with classical Hodgkin lymphoma. The CDR3 DNA reads as TGTGCCAGTAGTCCCTCCTTGGGAGATACGCAGTATTTT. Translated, it gives CASSPSLGDTQYF. Using reference TRBV19 and TRBJ2-3 for the parts outside the CDR3, the full variable domain is DGGITQSPKYLFRKEGQNVTLSCEQNLNHDAMYWYRQDPGQGLRLIYYSQIVNDFQKGDIAEGYSVSREKKESFPLTVTSAQKNPTAFYLCASSPSLGDTQYFGPGTRLTVL.